This entry lists 9 T cell receptor beta chains sequenced from one sample in a study of T cell repertoires in cytomegalovirus infection. TCRdb reprocessed the reads via MiXCR and lists one record per CDR3 protein. This sample has approximately 320,000 distinct CDR3 sequences, with 8% to 9.5% found just once. Input material: PBMCs. The receptors were sampled from a human donor in good health (CMV status not recorded). Some clones in this sample may be carry-over from other donors' samples.

The rearrangement uses TRBV4-3 and TRBJ2-7, with a possible D match to TRBD1 (6 bases). Germline loops: CDR1 LGHNA, CDR2 YSLEER. Trimming removed 0 bases at V and 2 bases at J, with 11 bases between. The CDR3 covers 15 residues. For the CDR3, the DNA is TGCGCCAGCAGCCAAGAGTGGCAGGGGACCTACGAGCAGTACTTC. It encodes CASSQEWQGTYEQYF.

This clonotype was seen a few times. This chain joins TRBV7-9 and TRBJ2-1; 7 nucleotides align to TRBD1. The CDR3 loop spans 17 amino acids. Germline-derived CDR1 and CDR2 are SEHNR and FQNEAQ (reference sequence). V lost 2 bases and J lost 8; bases outside the gene matches: 15. CDR3 residues: CASSLRSGGHWEHEQFF. CDR3 coding DNA: TGTGCCAGCAGCTTAAGGTCAGGGGGTCACTGGGAACATGAGCAGTTCTTC.

Ten or more counts support this clonotype. The rearrangement links TRBV5-6 to TRBJ1-6; no clear D. V lost 4 bases and J 14 bases, leaving 13 bases between the germline ends. The length of the CDR3 is 12 residues. The germline CDR1 and CDR2 sequences are SGHDT and YYEEEE. The CDR3 reads CASSPGRGTLHF. Here the CDR3 DNA reads TGTGCCAGCAGCCCAGGACGGGGAACCCTCCACTTT.

This clonotype was seen repeatedly, ten times or more. The chain employs TRBV19 and TRBJ1-4; D may be TRBD1 (5 bases). The ends were cut back, 4 bases at V and 0 bases at J, with 15 bases in the middle. Per the germline V gene, CDR1 is LNHDA and CDR2 is SQIVND (reference sequence). The CDR3 spans 17 residues. The CDR3 here is CASSTAQDPTTNEKLFF. CDR3 sequence (DNA): TGTGCCAGTAGTACTGCACAGGACCCGACAACTAATGAAAAACTGTTTTTT.

This clonotype was counted many times. The chain joins TRBV7-2 to TRBJ2-2, with TRBD1 matching 10 bases. Germline V gives CDR1 SGHTA, CDR2 FQGNSA. The junction had 10 bases not matched to a gene; V was cut back by 7 bases and J by 5 bases. The CDR3 contains 16 residues. The DNA of the CDR3 is TGTGCCAGCACCCCCCAGGGACAGGGGATAACCGGGGAGCTGTTTTTT. It specifies CASTPQGQGITGELFF.

There are a few counts of this clonotype. The chain has TRBV10-3 and TRBJ2-7, with 7 bases lining up with TRBD1. The junction had 6 bases not matched to a gene; V was cut back by 11 bases and J by 2 bases. This CDR3 is 12 amino acids long. Germline CDR1 and CDR2: ENHRY and SYGVKD. CDR3 loop: CASATGTYEQYF. The CDR3 DNA is TGTGCCTCGGCGACAGGGACCTACGAGCAGTACTTC.

Only a few counts were recorded for this clonotype. The chain has TRBV2 and TRBJ2-7, with D uncertain. The CDR3 is made up of 14 amino acids. Germline values: CDR1 SNHLY, CDR2 FYNNEI. Between the trimmed V and J ends, which lost 7 bases and 5 bases, there was a span of 18 bases. CDR3 sequence reads: CASNTNGGRHEQYF. CDR3 coding DNA: TGTGCCAGCAATACGAACGGTGGGCGGCACGAGCAGTACTTC.

This clonotype was seen a handful of times. This chain links TRBV3-1 with TRBJ2-7; 10 nucleotides line up with TRBD2. After removal of 6 bases from V and 0 bases from J, the junction contained 5 bases not matched to a gene. This CDR3 region has 15 residues. Germline lookup yields CDR1 LGHDT and CDR2 YNNKEL (reference sequence). In nucleotides, the CDR3 is TGTGCCAGCAGACTTAGCGGGAGGCTCTCCTACGAGCAGTACTTC. Encoded protein: CASRLSGRLSYEQYF.

The sample holds many counts of this clonotype. The rearrangement links TRBV4-2 to TRBJ1-1; maybe TRBD1 (6 bases). There are 15 residues in the CDR3. Per germline, CDR1 LGHNA and CDR2 YNFKEQ. V gave up 3 bases and J gave up 1 base, with 12 bases separating them. CDR3 region: CASSQDGTTNTEAFF. CDR3 sequence (DNA): TGTGCCAGCAGCCAGGACGGGACAACGAACACTGAAGCTTTCTTT.